The 8 T cell receptor beta chains given below trace back to one sample, sequenced in a study of blood T cell repertoires in COVID-19 (dated by TCRdb to 2020 to 2022). The receptor library was made with the immunoSEQ multiplex PCR assay. TCRdb retrieved this table from immuneACCESS and kept in-frame rearrangements only. Not all clones are present; in checked studies, unresolved V genes account for under half, and no reason is known for the remainder. Here the sample has over 70,000 clones; roughly 82% occur a single time. The biggest ten clones account for approximately 29% of the sample. Material: peripheral blood. All receptors come from a woman older than 75 with active or convalescent COVID-19.

The V call is TRBV19, the J call TRBJ1-5; tentative D call: TRBD1 (5 bases). CDR1 is LNHDA, CDR2 SQIVND, per germline (reference sequence). This CDR3 is built from 13 residues. Trimming took off 7 bases at V and 11 bases at J, with 18 bases between the two ends. The CDR3, as DNA: TGTGCCAGTACTGAGACAGATATTGGGGCCCAGCATTTT. This translates into CASTETDIGAQHF.

This clone was detected a few times. The chain carries TRBV11-2 and TRBJ1-2, with 7 bases fitting TRBD1. This CDR3 spans 14 amino acids. The ends lost 3 bases at V and 4 bases at J; junction bases unmatched: 5. Germline loops: CDR1 SGHAT, CDR2 FQNNGV. This CDR3 is CASSFGQDPYGYTF. The CDR3 DNA reads as TGTGCCAGCAGCTTCGGACAGGACCCCTATGGCTACACCTTC.

This clone was picked up a small number of times. The chain has TRBV19 and TRBJ1-2; possible D gene TRBD1, 6 bases. Germline CDR1 LNHDA, CDR2 SQIVND (reference sequence). Trimming left V 4 bases short and J 1 base short, with 19 bases between. CDR3 length equals 17 residues. Here the CDR3 reads CASSKLETGGFNYGYTF. The CDR3 DNA reads as TGTGCCAGTAGTAAACTAGAGACAGGAGGTTTTAACTATGGCTACACCTTC.

This clone was picked up many times. The V and J genes are TRBV5-1 and TRBJ1-4, with 7 bases identical to TRBD1. The germline gives CDR1 SGHRS, CDR2 YFSETQ. This CDR3 is 14 amino acids long. J gave up 3 bases and V 4 bases, and 3 bases lay outside the gene matches. This CDR3 is CASSTTGSNEKLFF. CDR3 nucleotides: TGCGCCAGCAGCACGACAGGGTCTAATGAAAAACTGTTTTTT.

The chain links TRBV7-8 to TRBJ2-7; D not certain. The V gene lost 5 bases and the J gene lost 4 bases, with 9 bases spanning the gap. Germline V gene data show CDR1 as SGHVS and CDR2 as FQNEAQ. CDR3 length: 12 residues. For the CDR3, the DNA is TGTGCCAGCAGCGTTCAGGATTACGAGCAGTACTTC. This codes for CASSVQDYEQYF.

The CDR3 loop reads CASSPGVPSNQPQHF. The CDR3 DNA sequence: TGTGCCAGCTCTCCGGGAGTTCCTAGCAATCAGCCCCAGCATTTT. This chain uses TRBV2 with TRBJ1-5, with D unresolved. V was cut by 8 bases and J by 0 bases, with 14 bases left in between. The CDR3 runs to 15 residues. Germline V lookup: CDR1 SNHLY, CDR2 FYNNEI.

The CDR3 loop is CASSKGLADTDTQYF. The CDR3 region has the DNA TGTGCCAGCAGCAAAGGACTAGCGGACACAGATACGCAGTATTTT. The V call is TRBV3-1 (or the pseudogene TRBV3-2), the J call TRBJ2-3, with 10 positions matching TRBD2. Looked up from germline, CDR1 is LGHDT and CDR2 is YNNKEL (reference sequence). The J segment lost 2 bases and the V segment lost 5 bases, leaving 4 bases of the junction unmatched. The CDR3 sequence is 15 residues long.

V and J are TRBV5-4 and TRBJ1-4; perhaps TRBD1 as D (5 bases). Germline V lookup: CDR1 SGHNT, CDR2 YYREEE (reference sequence). V shed 4 bases and J shed 5 bases, with 15 bases lying between them. This CDR3 has 15 residues. The CDR3 is CASSTRRGENEKLFF. CDR3 nucleotides: TGTGCCAGCAGCACCCGTCGGGGGGAAAATGAAAAACTGTTTTTT.